This T cell receptor beta chain is drawn from a study of OX40 agonist ivuxolimab in advanced cancers. Data came from immunoSEQ multiplex PCR; TCRdb stores just in-frame clones and leaves some out. The repertoire has around 45,000 clones, about 80% of them found once; the top ten carry about 9.4%. Researchers took blood at baseline, on cycle 4 day 1, and on cycle 7 day 1. About this clone: The same CDR3 is also encoded by other DNA sequences in this sample.

This specimen consisted of CD4+ or CD8+ T cells sorted from blood, obtained in a trial of the OX40 agonist ivuxolimab. This clonotype originated in an adult with an advanced solid tumor such as melanoma, head and neck, liver or kidney cancer.

The CDR3 spells CASSPKVEQYF. The CDR3 region has the DNA TGTGCCAGTAGCCCTAAGGTAGAGCAGTACTTC. The V gene is TRBV7-9, the J gene TRBJ2-7; unclear D gene. V lost 9 bases to trimming and J lost 7 bases, with 13 bases between them. CDR1 is SEHNR, CDR2 FQNEAQ, per germline (reference sequence). This CDR3 has 11 residues. Complete variable domain (other parts from reference TRBV7-9 and TRBJ2-7): DTGVSQNPRHKITKRGQNVTFRCDPISEHNRLYWYRQTLGQGPEFLTYFQNEAQLEKSRLLSDRFSAERPKGSFSTLEIQRTEQGDSAMYLCASSPKVEQYFGPGTRLTVT.